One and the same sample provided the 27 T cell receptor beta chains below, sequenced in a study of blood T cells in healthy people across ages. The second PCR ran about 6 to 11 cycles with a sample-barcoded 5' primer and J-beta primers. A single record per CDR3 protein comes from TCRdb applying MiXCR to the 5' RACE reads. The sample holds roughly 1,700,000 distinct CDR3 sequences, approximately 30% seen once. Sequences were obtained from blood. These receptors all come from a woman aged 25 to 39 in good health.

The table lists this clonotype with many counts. CDR3 nucleotides: TGTGCCACCAGCAGAGCTGGGGGGCGAGAGACCCAGTACTTC. Translating gives CATSRAGGRETQYF. The chain joins TRBV15 to TRBJ2-5, with D possibly being TRBD1 or TRBD2 (6 bases each). CDR1 and CDR2 from the germline V gene are LNHNV and YYDKDF (reference sequence). The CDR3 length is 14 residues. Between the trimmed V and J ends, which lost 1 base and 4 bases, there was a span of 10 bases.

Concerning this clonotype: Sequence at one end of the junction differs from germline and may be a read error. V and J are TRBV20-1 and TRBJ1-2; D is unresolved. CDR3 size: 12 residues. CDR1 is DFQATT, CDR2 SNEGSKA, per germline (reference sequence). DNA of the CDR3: TGCAGTGCTAGAGGCCCGAACTATGGCCACACCTTC. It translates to CSARGPNYGHTF.

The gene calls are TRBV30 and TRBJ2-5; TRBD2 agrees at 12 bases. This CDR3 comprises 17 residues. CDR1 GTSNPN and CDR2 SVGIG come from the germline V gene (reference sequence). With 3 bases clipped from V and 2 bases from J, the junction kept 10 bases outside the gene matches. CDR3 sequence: CAWSGLAGGMAQETQYF. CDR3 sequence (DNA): TGTGCCTGGAGCGGTCTAGCGGGAGGGATGGCGCAAGAGACCCAGTACTTC.

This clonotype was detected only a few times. The CDR3 sequence is CSARDQVAGYNEQFF. The CDR3 nucleotides are TGCAGTGCTAGAGATCAGGTAGCGGGTTACAATGAGCAGTTCTTC. V usage is TRBV20-1 and J usage is TRBJ2-1; 7 bases agree with TRBD2. V shed 0 bases, J shed 4 bases, and the junction held 6 bases outside the gene matches. CDR3 length equals 15 residues. Per the germline V gene, CDR1 is DFQATT and CDR2 is SNEGSKA (reference sequence).

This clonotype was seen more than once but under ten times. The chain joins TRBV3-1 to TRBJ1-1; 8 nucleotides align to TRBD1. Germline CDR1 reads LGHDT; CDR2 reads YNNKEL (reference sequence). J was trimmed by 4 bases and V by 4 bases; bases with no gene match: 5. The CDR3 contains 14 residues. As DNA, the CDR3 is TGTGCCAGCAGCCCCTCCGACAGGGGCACTGAAGCTTTCTTT. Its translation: CASSPSDRGTEAFF.

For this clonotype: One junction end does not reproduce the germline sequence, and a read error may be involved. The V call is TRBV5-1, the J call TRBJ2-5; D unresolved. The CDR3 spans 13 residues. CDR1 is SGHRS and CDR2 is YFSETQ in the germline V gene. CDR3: CASTKIQGETQYF. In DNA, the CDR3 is TGCGCTAGCACAAAAATTCAAGGAGAGACCCAGTACTTC. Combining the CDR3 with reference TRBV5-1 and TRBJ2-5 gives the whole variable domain KAGVTQTPRYLIKTRGQQVTLSCSPISGHRSVSWYQQTPGQGLQFLFEYFSETQRNKGNFPGRFSGRQFSNSRSEMNVSTLELGDSALYLCASTKIQGETQYFGPGTRLLVL.

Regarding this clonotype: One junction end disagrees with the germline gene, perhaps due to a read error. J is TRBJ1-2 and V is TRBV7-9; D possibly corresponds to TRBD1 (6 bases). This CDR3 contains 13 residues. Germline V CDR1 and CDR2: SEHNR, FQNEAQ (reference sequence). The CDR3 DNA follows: TGTGCCAGCAGCTTACCAGGGGACTATGGCTGCACCTTC. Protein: CASSLPGDYGCTF.

CDR3 in amino acids: CASSQDFSGGLNEQFF. The DNA of the CDR3 is TGCGCCAGCAGCCAAGATTTCAGCGGGGGGCTCAATGAGCAGTTCTTC. This rearrangement joins TRBV4-1 to TRBJ2-1, with 9 bases fitting TRBD2. The J segment lost 6 bases and the V segment lost 0 bases, leaving 6 bases of the junction unmatched. This CDR3 comprises 16 residues. Germline CDR1 reads MGHRA; CDR2 reads YSYEKL.

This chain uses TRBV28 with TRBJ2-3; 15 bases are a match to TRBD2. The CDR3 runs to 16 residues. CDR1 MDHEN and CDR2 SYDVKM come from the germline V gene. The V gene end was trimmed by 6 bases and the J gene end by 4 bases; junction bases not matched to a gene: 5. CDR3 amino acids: CASRGTSGGPADTQYF. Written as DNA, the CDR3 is TGTGCCAGCAGGGGGACTAGCGGGGGGCCAGCAGATACGCAGTATTTT.

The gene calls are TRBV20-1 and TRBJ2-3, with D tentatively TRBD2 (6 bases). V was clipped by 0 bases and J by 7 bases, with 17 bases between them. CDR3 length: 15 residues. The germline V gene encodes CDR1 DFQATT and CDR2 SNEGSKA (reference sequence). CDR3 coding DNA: TGCAGTGCTAGAGATGTGTGGGAGGACCCAAATACGCAGTATTTT. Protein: CSARDVWEDPNTQYF.

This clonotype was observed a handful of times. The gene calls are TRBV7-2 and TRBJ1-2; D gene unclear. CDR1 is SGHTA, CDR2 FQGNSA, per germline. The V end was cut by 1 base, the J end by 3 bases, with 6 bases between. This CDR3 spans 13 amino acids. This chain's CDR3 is CASSLELYYGYTF. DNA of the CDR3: TGTGCCAGCAGCTTAGAATTATACTATGGCTACACCTTC.

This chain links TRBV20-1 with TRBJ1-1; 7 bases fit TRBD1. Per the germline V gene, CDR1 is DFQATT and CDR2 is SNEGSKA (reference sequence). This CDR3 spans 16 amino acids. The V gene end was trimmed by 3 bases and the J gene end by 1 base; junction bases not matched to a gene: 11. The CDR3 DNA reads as TGCAGTGCTAGCCCCACCCCGACAGGGACGAACACTGAAGCTTTCTTT. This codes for CSASPTPTGTNTEAFF.

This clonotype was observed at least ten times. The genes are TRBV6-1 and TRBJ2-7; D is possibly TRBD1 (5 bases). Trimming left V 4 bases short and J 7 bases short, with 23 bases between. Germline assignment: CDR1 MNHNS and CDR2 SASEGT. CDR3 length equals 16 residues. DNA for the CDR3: TGTGCCAGCAGTGGGATGGGGCGGCGGACCCTTCGGGAGCAGTACTTC. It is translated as CASSGMGRRTLREQYF.

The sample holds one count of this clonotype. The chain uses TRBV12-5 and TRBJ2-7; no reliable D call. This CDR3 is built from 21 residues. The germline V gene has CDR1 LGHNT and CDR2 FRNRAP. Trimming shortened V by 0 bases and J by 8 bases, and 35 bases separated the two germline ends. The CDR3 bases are TGTGCTAGTGGTTTGGTACTGAGACCCCGGACCGCCAACCAGAATCCTACGAAGCAGTACTTC. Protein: CASGLVLRPRTANQNPTKQYF. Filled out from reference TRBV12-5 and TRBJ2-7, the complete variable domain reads DARVTQTPRHKVTEMGQEVTMRCQPILGHNTVFWYRQTMMQGLELLAYFRNRAPLDDSGMPKDRFSAEMPDATLATLKIQPSEPRDSAVYFCASGLVLRPRTANQNPTKQYFGPGTRLTVT.

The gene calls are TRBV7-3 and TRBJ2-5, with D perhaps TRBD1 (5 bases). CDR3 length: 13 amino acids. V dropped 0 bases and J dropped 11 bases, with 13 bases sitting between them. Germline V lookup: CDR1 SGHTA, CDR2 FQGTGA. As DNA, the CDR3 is TGTGCCAGCAGCTTAACGGGGCCCCGTGGGCAGTACTTC. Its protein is CASSLTGPRGQYF.

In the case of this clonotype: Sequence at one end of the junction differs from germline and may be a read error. The CDR3 spells CACSKTGGLRSYEQYF. The CDR3 DNA follows: TGTGCCTGCAGCAAAACAGGGGGCCTTCGTTCCTACGAGCAGTACTTC. J is TRBJ2-7 and V is TRBV7-6, with 9 bases fitting TRBD1. The germline V gene has CDR1 SGHVS and CDR2 FNYEAQ. The CDR3 extends over 16 amino acids.

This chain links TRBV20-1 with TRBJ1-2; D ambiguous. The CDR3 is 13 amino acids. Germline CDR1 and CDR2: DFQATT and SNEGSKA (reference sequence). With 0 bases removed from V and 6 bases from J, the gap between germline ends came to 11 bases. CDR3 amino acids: CSARDPGEDGYTF. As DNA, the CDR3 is TGCAGTGCTAGAGACCCTGGGGAGGATGGCTACACCTTC.

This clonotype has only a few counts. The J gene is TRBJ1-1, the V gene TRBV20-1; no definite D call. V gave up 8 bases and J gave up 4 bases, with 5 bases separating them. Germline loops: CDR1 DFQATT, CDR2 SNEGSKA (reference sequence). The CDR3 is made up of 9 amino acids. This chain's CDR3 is CSQFTEAFF. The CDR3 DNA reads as TGCAGTCAATTCACTGAAGCTTTCTTT.

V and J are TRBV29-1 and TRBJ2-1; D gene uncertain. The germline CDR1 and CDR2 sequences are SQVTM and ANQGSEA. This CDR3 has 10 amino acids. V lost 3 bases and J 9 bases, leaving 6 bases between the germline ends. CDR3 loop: CSVDETEQFF. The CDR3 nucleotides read TGCAGCGTTGATGAGACTGAGCAGTTCTTC.

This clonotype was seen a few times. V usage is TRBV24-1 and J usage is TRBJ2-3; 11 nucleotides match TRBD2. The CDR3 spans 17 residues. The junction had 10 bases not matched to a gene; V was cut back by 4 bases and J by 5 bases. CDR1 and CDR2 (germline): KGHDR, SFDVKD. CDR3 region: CATSDTTGTSGKDTQYF. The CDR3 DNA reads TGTGCCACCAGTGACACTACCGGGACTAGCGGTAAAGATACGCAGTATTTT.

CDR3 protein: CAVLGVEEQYF. The DNA for the CDR3 is TGCGCCGTCCTGGGAGTCGAAGAGCAGTACTTC. The chain uses TRBV10-2 and TRBJ2-5; possibly TRBD2 for D (5 bases). Germline values: CDR1 WSHSY, CDR2 SAAADI. The CDR3 extends over 11 amino acids. The germline V and J ends were trimmed by 11 bases and 11 bases, with 18 bases remaining between them.

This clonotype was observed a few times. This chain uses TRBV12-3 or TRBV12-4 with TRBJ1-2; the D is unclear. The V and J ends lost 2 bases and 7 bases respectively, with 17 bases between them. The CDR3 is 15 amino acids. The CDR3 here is CASSLNSGPLGGYTF. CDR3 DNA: TGTGCCAGCAGTTTAAATTCCGGACCCCTCGGTGGCTACACCTTC.

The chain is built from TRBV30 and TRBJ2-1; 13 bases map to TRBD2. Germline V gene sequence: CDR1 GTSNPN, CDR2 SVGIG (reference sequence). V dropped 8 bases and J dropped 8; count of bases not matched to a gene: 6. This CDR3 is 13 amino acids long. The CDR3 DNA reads TGTGCCACCGGGACTAGCGGGATCTATGAGCAGTTCTTC. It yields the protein CATGTSGIYEQFF.

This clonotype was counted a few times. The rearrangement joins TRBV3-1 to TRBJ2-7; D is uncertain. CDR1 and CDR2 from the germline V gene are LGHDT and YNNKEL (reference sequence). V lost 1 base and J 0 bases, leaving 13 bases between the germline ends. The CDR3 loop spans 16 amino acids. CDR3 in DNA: TGTGCCAGCAGCCAAGTAGCTCGGCAAGGCTCCTACGAGCAGTACTTC. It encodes CASSQVARQGSYEQYF.

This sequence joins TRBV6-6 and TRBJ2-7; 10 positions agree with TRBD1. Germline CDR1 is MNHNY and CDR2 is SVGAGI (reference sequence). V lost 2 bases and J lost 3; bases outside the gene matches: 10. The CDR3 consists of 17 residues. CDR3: CASSYPRKGQGYYEQYF. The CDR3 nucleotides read TGTGCCAGCAGTTACCCTCGAAAGGGACAGGGGTACTACGAGCAGTACTTC.

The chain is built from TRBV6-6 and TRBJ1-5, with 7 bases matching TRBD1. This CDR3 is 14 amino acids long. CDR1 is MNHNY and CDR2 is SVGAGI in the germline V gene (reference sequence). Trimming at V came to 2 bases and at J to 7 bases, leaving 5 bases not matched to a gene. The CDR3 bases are TGTGCCAGCAGTTACCGACAGGGTGGGCAGCCCCAGCATTTT. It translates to CASSYRQGGQPQHF.

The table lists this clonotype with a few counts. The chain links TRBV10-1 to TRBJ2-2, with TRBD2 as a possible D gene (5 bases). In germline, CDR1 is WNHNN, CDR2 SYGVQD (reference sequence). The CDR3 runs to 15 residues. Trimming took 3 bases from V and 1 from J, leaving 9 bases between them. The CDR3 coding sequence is TGCGCCAGCAGTGATCCGGGGTTGAACACCGGGGAGCTGTTTTTT. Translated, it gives CASSDPGLNTGELFF.